The 21 T cell receptor beta chains in this list originate from one sample, sequenced in a study of CD8+CD57+ T cells in acquired aplastic anemia (dated by TCRdb to 2017 to 2018). TCRdb records Illumina HiSeq 2000 as the sequencer. Profiling of TCR beta VDJ combinations and CDR3 sequences used genomic DNA as the template. TCRdb reprocessed the public reads (quality trimming at Q25 with fastp, clone calling with MiXCR) and kept in-frame beta chains. Rows are unified per CDR3 protein, each entry keeping the most common DNA and genes. The sample yields around 140,000 distinct CDR3 sequences; around 41% were counted once. The ten largest clones add up to less than 8.5% of the sample. The sample taken for sequencing was sorted CD4+, CD8+, or CD8+CD57+ T cells (not recorded which) from PBMCs. All receptors derive from a human donor in good health, serving as a control.

This clonotype has ten or more counts. The genes are TRBV2 and TRBJ2-1; no firm D call. CDR3 length: 11 amino acids. Trimming shortened V by 5 bases and J by 9 bases, and 8 bases separated the two germline ends. Germline CDR1 reads SNHLY; CDR2 reads FYNNEI. The CDR3 DNA follows: TGTGCCAGCAGTAGGGATGGTGAGCAGTTCTTC. Translation: CASSRDGEQFF.

The chain couples TRBV2 to TRBJ1-1; the match to TRBD1 covers 8 bases. The V segment lost 7 bases and the J segment 1 base; nucleotides outside the gene matches: 5. The germline gives CDR1 SNHLY, CDR2 FYNNEI. This CDR3 region has 14 residues. CDR3 residues: CASTKDRGNTEAFF. CDR3 bases: TGTGCCAGCACTAAAGACAGGGGGAACACTGAAGCTTTCTTT. The full variable domain, with the rest looked up from reference TRBV2 and TRBJ1-1, is EPEVTQTPSHQVTQMGQEVILRCVPISNHLYFYWYRQILGQKVEFLVSFYNNEISEKSEIFDDQFSVERPDGSNFTLKIRSTKLEDSAMYFCASTKDRGNTEAFFGQGTRLTVV.

This clonotype was seen repeatedly, ten times or more. The chain recombines TRBV12-5 with TRBJ2-5; the D gene is possibly TRBD1 (6 bases). The germline V gene encodes CDR1 LGHNT and CDR2 FRNRAP. The CDR3 extends over 17 amino acids. The ends were cut back, 1 base at V and 5 bases at J, with 20 bases in the middle. In DNA form, the CDR3 reads TGTGCTAGTGGTTTGGGGGACACGAGGTATTCAAGGGAGACCCAGTACTTC. As protein: CASGLGDTRYSRETQYF. The whole variable domain, filled in from reference TRBV12-5 and TRBJ2-5, reads DARVTQTPRHKVTEMGQEVTMRCQPILGHNTVFWYRQTMMQGLELLAYFRNRAPLDDSGMPKDRFSAEMPDATLATLKIQPSEPRDSAVYFCASGLGDTRYSRETQYFGPGTRLLVL.

This clonotype was found many times. The chain joins TRBV19 to TRBJ2-7; TRBD1 might be the D (6 bases). The V gene lost 5 bases and the J gene lost 1 base, with 12 bases spanning the gap. The germline V gene encodes CDR1 LNHDA and CDR2 SQIVND (reference sequence). This CDR3 is built from 14 residues. CDR3 region: CASSPQGISYEQYF. For the CDR3, the DNA is TGTGCCAGTAGTCCACAGGGAATTTCCTACGAGCAGTACTTC.

The sample holds many counts of this clonotype. The rearrangement uses TRBV15 and TRBJ2-3; no definite D call. The CDR3 totals 12 residues. The V end was cut by 5 bases, the J end by 8 bases, with 11 bases between. The germline V gene has CDR1 LNHNV and CDR2 YYDKDF (reference sequence). As DNA, the CDR3 is TGTGCCACCAGCTCCCCCGCCGGTACGCAGTATTTT. Translated, it gives CATSSPAGTQYF. Based on the CDR3 plus reference TRBV15 and TRBJ2-3, the full variable domain is DAMVIQNPRYQVTQFGKPVTLSCSQTLNHNVMYWYQQKSSQAPKLLFHYYDKDFNNEADTPDNFQSRRPNTSFCFLDIRSPGLGDTAMYLCATSSPAGTQYFGPGTRLTVL.

The chain combines TRBV18 with TRBJ1-2; tentative D call: TRBD1 (5 bases). Trimming left V 3 bases short and J 0 bases short, with 14 bases between. The CDR3 is made up of 16 amino acids. Germline V gives CDR1 KGHSH, CDR2 LQKENI. The CDR3 DNA reads TGTGCCAGCTCACCCTACCAGGGCCGAGCTAACTATGGCTACACCTTC. Protein product: CASSPYQGRANYGYTF. Full variable domain (outside the CDR3, taken from reference TRBV18 and TRBJ1-2): NAGVMQNPRHLVRRRGQEARLRCSPMKGHSHVYWYRQLPEEGLKFMVYLQKENIIDESGMPKERFSAEFPKEGPSILRIQQVVRGDSAAYFCASSPYQGRANYGYTFGSGTRLTVV.

The sample holds many counts of this clonotype. The chain links TRBV12-3 or TRBV12-4 to TRBJ1-4; D gene ambiguous. CDR3 length: 14 amino acids. Trimming removed 3 bases from V and 4 bases from J, with 9 bases in between. The DNA for the CDR3 is TGTGCCAGCAGTTTGGGGAGCGGTAATGAAAAACTGTTTTTT. Translation gives CASSLGSGNEKLFF.

V is TRBV10-1 and J is TRBJ2-7, with 8 bases identical to TRBD2. Germline V gene data show CDR1 as WNHNN and CDR2 as SYGVQD (reference sequence). V lost 6 bases to trimming and J lost 3 bases; unmatched junction nucleotides: 7. The CDR3 is made up of 14 amino acids. The CDR3 nucleotides read TGCGCCAGCAGCCAGGGACTAGAGATCTACGAGCAGTACTTC. Translated, it gives CASSQGLEIYEQYF.

This clonotype has at least ten counts. The chain combines TRBV12-3 or TRBV12-4 with TRBJ1-1; the D gene is possibly TRBD1 (5 bases). Trimming removed 1 base from V and 0 bases from J, with 6 bases in between. The CDR3 consists of 14 residues. CDR3 in DNA: TGTGCCAGCAGTTTAGACAGGTTGAACACTGAAGCTTTCTTT. This encodes CASSLDRLNTEAFF.

The chain carries TRBV19 and TRBJ2-2; TRBD1 might be the D (6 bases). The germline V gene encodes CDR1 LNHDA and CDR2 SQIVND (reference sequence). The length of the CDR3 is 15 residues. Trimming removed 6 bases from V and 2 bases from J, with 13 bases in between. The CDR3 region is CASSVTGFNTGELFF. The DNA of the CDR3 is TGTGCCAGTAGCGTGACAGGATTCAACACCGGGGAGCTGTTTTTT. Filled out from reference TRBV19 and TRBJ2-2, the complete variable domain reads DGGITQSPKYLFRKEGQNVTLSCEQNLNHDAMYWYRQDPGQGLRLIYYSQIVNDFQKGDIAEGYSVSREKKESFPLTVTSAQKNPTAFYLCASSVTGFNTGELFFGEGSRLTVL.

The table lists this clonotype with many counts. The chain couples TRBV19 to TRBJ1-5, with a possible D match to TRBD1 (6 bases). Germline loops: CDR1 LNHDA, CDR2 SQIVND (reference sequence). V shed 1 base and J shed 1 base, with 11 bases lying between them. CDR3 length: 16 residues. This CDR3 is CASSIGTVRSNQPQHF. CDR3 nucleotide sequence: TGTGCCAGTAGTATAGGGACAGTGAGAAGCAATCAGCCCCAGCATTTT.

V gene TRBV20-1 combines with J gene TRBJ2-3; D unresolved. V was cut by 5 bases and J by 1 base, with 10 bases left in between. Germline V gene lookup returns CDR1 DFQATT and CDR2 SNEGSKA (reference sequence). There are 13 residues in the CDR3. CDR3 in amino acids: CSAEPPGTDTQYF. The CDR3 DNA sequence: TGCAGTGCTGAACCCCCGGGCACAGATACGCAGTATTTT.

This clonotype was observed a handful of times. This chain uses TRBV20-1 with TRBJ1-1, with 7 nucleotides matching TRBD1. CDR1 is DFQATT, CDR2 SNEGSKA, per germline (reference sequence). This CDR3 is built from 15 residues. J lost 3 bases, V lost 3 bases, and 10 bases had no gene match. The chain's CDR3 is CSARRRGPFDTEAFF. CDR3 nucleotides: TGCAGTGCTAGGAGAAGGGGGCCTTTTGACACTGAAGCTTTCTTT.

Regarding this clonotype: This CDR3 fails to terminate in the conserved phenylalanine or tryptophan, so it likely reflects a read error. The CDR3 bases are TGTGCCAGCAGCGGGATATCGACTAGCGGGACCAATGAGCAGTTCCTC. Protein: CASSGISTSGTNEQFL. The V call is TRBV9, the J call TRBJ2-1, with 11 bases aligning to TRBD2. Losses at the gene ends were 3 bases for V and 6 bases for J; bases not matched to a gene: 8. CDR1 is SGDLS and CDR2 is YYNGEE in the germline V gene. The CDR3 extends over 16 amino acids.

This chain connects TRBV19 to TRBJ1-2, with D maybe TRBD1 (5 bases). The germline V and J ends were trimmed by 5 bases and 3 bases, with 13 bases remaining between them. CDR1 is LNHDA and CDR2 is SQIVND in the germline V gene (reference sequence). The CDR3 loop spans 14 amino acids. CDR3 in amino acids: CASSEGQGDYGYTF. DNA of the CDR3: TGTGCCAGTAGTGAAGGCCAGGGTGACTATGGCTACACCTTC.

This chain joins TRBV15 and TRBJ2-4; D may correspond to TRBD1 or TRBD2 (5 bases each). The V end was cut by 8 bases, the J end by 3 bases, with 11 bases between. The V gene's germline CDR1 is LNHNV and CDR2 YYDKDF (reference sequence). The CDR3 length is 13 residues. As DNA, the CDR3 is TGTGCCACCGTCCGGGACGGCAAAAACATTCAGTACTTC. Translated: CATVRDGKNIQYF.

The V gene is TRBV24-1, the J gene TRBJ2-7; a possible D gene is TRBD1 (7 bases). V was clipped by 7 bases and J by 5 bases, with 20 bases between them. This CDR3 comprises 15 residues. The V gene's germline CDR1 is KGHDR and CDR2 SFDVKD. Here the CDR3 reads CATSATTTGRNEQYF. CDR3 bases: TGTGCCACCAGCGCAACGACGACAGGGAGGAACGAGCAGTACTTC.

This clonotype appeared many times. The J gene is TRBJ1-6, the V gene TRBV6-5; 8 nucleotides align to TRBD1. Germline CDR1 is MNHEY and CDR2 is SVGAGI. The CDR3 is made up of 13 amino acids. J gave up 9 bases and V 4 bases, and 2 bases lay outside the gene matches. CDR3 in DNA: TGTGCCAGCAGTTTACAGGGGGGTTCACCCCTCCACTTT. Residues: CASSLQGGSPLHF.

There are many counts of this clonotype. The chain links TRBV5-1 to TRBJ1-6, with 8 bases that match TRBD1. The CDR3 is 16 amino acids. Germline V gene lookup returns CDR1 SGHRS and CDR2 YFSETQ. Trimming took 4 bases from V and 8 from J; bases not matched to a gene: 11. CDR3 sequence reads: CASSREQGALDSPLHF. CDR3 coding DNA: TGCGCCAGCAGCAGGGAGCAGGGGGCACTTGATTCACCCCTCCACTTT.

The chain employs TRBV7-9 and TRBJ2-6, with D unclear. Trimming left V 3 bases short and J 2 bases short, with 8 bases between. CDR3 size: 15 residues. From germline, CDR1 is SEHNR and CDR2 FQNEAQ (reference sequence). Here the CDR3 reads CASSLWGAGANVLTF. As DNA, the CDR3 is TGTGCCAGCAGCTTGTGGGGTGCTGGGGCCAACGTCCTGACTTTC. The variable domain in full, with the rest retrieved from reference TRBV7-9 and TRBJ2-6, is DTGVSQNPRHKITKRGQNVTFRCDPISEHNRLYWYRQTLGQGPEFLTYFQNEAQLEKSRLLSDRFSAERPKGSFSTLEIQRTEQGDSAMYLCASSLWGAGANVLTFGAGSRLTVL.

The chain links TRBV10-3 to TRBJ1-6; maybe TRBD1 (5 bases). The V gene's germline CDR1 is ENHRY and CDR2 SYGVKD. This CDR3 has 13 amino acids. Trimming took off 8 bases at V and 8 bases at J, with 13 bases between the two ends. The CDR3 coding sequence is TGTGCCATCTCAGGGCAGGGTTATTCACCCCTCCACTTT. Translated, it gives CAISGQGYSPLHF.